This T cell receptor (beta chain) was obtained from a study of shared clonotypes between healthy human individuals (dated by TCRdb to about 2020). A note on the overall study: Three men and a couple of women, aged 18 to 49 years, made up the cohort. Per donor, three plates each were used for CD4 naive and CD4 memory, two for CD8 naive, and one for CD8 memory. To estimate repertoire size and how much clonotype sharing occurs between individuals, the study deeply sequenced the blood TCR repertoires of a handful of healthy adults. Different laboratories and diverse techniques were used to prepare libraries and sequence TCR repertoires, to increase sequencing depth and limit assay-specific biases. Leukapheresis yielded between about 0.85 and 10 billion PBMCs per donor. General findings and caveats noted by the study authors: Sampling was restricted to blood, and TCR repertoires in tissue are likely to differ from TCR repertoires in blood. Pairwise subsampling led to the expectation that sequencing depth would affect the degree of clonotype sharing among donors. Larger estimated clonotype richness was generally found for naive subsets than for memory subsets. The small number of donors limited the genetic and exposure-history diversity represented. Higher generation probabilities were observed for clonotypes shared by all four sorted-subset donors than for non-shared clonotypes. Across a few donors, about 5% of naive CD4, approximately 3.6% of naive CD8, around 2.5% of memory CD4, and around 0.4% of memory CD8 clonotypes were shared. Rarefaction of sorted-subset datasets indicated incomplete sequencing despite the large sequencing depth.

Regarding this clone: Its target antigen remains unknown. Per-base qualities were not stored, and no clone one base away is much larger.

The CDR3 measures 17 amino acids from cysteine to phenylalanine. The sequence is cut down to CDR3 DNA, 51 bases in frame from base 1. CDR1 and CDR2, per the germline V gene, are SGDLS and YYNGEE. V has 3 bases trimmed and J has 6 bases trimmed; junction bases matching no gene number 14. CD8 naive samples consisted of CD45RO-negative cells that were positively selected for CCR7, yielding a CD45RA+CCR7+ population without TemRA cells. Healthy HIV-negative adults with no recently reported acute infections or vaccinations were included as donors. Every donor was a Caucasian adult living in Nashville, Tennessee, USA. Blood was obtained by leukapheresis, after which PBMCs were separated by Ficoll-Histopaque density gradient centrifugation and cryopreserved in liquid nitrogen vapor phase. Analytical flow cytometry was used to check the purity and quantity of every magnetically sorted T cell population. From each sorted fraction, genomic DNA was isolated and quantified by UV absorbance on a Nanodrop 2000c.

Using the deep immunoSEQ assay, multiplex PCR amplified TCR CDR3 regions from genomic DNA. For each cell subset, the extracted genomic DNA was distributed evenly across all wells of several immunoSEQ 96-well plates, and each plate served as one replicate. Each replicate PCR for sorted subsets received around 200 ng genomic DNA, equal to around 32,000 T cell genomes. Purified libraries were measured with a Qubit 3.0 fluorometer, size-checked on a Bioanalyzer 2100, and measured again with the KAPA Library Quantification kit. A separate single-read 150-cycle Illumina NextSeq 550 flow cell was used to sequence each immunoSEQ 96-well plate. From the authors' description of their analysis: Because only junctional sequences without quality scores were contained in the immunoSEQ output, filtering matching that applied to full-length reads could not be performed. Sequences were annotated with PyIR, a Python wrapper for IgBLAST v1.9, and V/J genes and CDR3 were assigned using IMGT germline references. Any read was removed if the V/J assignment was weak (E-value above 1e-6), the CDR3 was missing, or the read contained stop codons, out-of-frame junctions, or ambiguous translated residues. A V3J clonotype was defined by an identical inferred V gene, J gene, and CDR3 amino acid sequence. The percentage overlap between two repertoires was calculated by dividing the number of shared unique clonotypes by the size of the smaller repertoire. Richness of each repertoire was evaluated using RTK rarefaction, the Chao1 estimator, and Recon v2.1 estimates of unobserved clonotypes. For all TCRbeta clonotypes obtained by the gDNA method from four donors, generation probabilities were computed with OLGA. TCRdb limited this immuneACCESS table to in-frame rearrangements with V and J called. A share of clones is missing; checked studies link under half to unresolved V genes, and the rest is unexplained. The V and J calls and clone size come from that table; D and trimming were worked out from the DNA. The sample table shows about 2.1 million clones, and 85% to 95% are seen once. The top ten clonotypes cover under 2% of the sample.

Source material: naive CD8+ T cells from PBMCs. The cell subset or site label, as the study defines it: CD45RA+CCR7+. The sequence links TRBV9 to TRBJ2-1; TRBD2 fits 8 bases in the junction. This clonotype was obtained from a man aged 18 to 30 in good health. Some clones in this sample may be carry-over from other donors' samples. The CDR3 amino acid sequence is: CASSENSRTSGFNEQFF. The nucleotides are TGTGCCAGCAGCGAAAACTCCCGTACTAGCGGATTCAATGAGCAGTTCTTC. The CDR3 plus the reference TRBV9 and TRBJ2-1 genes for the other parts give the full variable domain: DSGVTQTPKHLITATGQRVTLRCSPRSGDLSVYWYQQSLDQGLQFLIQYYNGEERAKGNILERFSAQQFPDLHSELNLSSLELGDSALYFCASSENSRTSGFNEQFFGPGTRLTVL.